The 26 T cell receptor beta chains presented below share a single source sample, sequenced in a study of T cell responses to AZD1222 COVID-19 vaccine. Sequenced by immunoSEQ multiplex PCR; TCRdb stores in-frame clones only, minus some. The profile covers over 150,000 clones, with 88% appearing a single time and 3% to 3.5% taken by the ten largest. Sequenced here: peripheral blood, sampled on day 0 of AZD1222 vaccination. These receptors originate from an adult in good health.

The rearrangement uses TRBV5-6 and TRBJ1-6; D gene ambiguous. This CDR3 comprises 13 residues. CDR1 and CDR2 (germline): SGHDT, YYEEEE. Trimming took 5 bases from V and 10 from J, leaving 13 bases between them. As DNA, the CDR3 is TGTGCCAGCAGTCGCGTACCTAACTCACCCCTCCACTTT. Translating gives CASSRVPNSPLHF.

This chain connects TRBV7-9 to TRBJ1-5; D is ambiguous. Per the germline V gene, CDR1 is SEHNR and CDR2 is FQNEAQ (reference sequence). Trimming cost V 2 bases and J 0 bases, with 5 bases left between them. The CDR3 spans 14 residues. The CDR3 reads CASSLLDSNQPQHF. Here the CDR3 DNA reads TGTGCCAGCAGCTTACTGGATAGCAATCAGCCCCAGCATTTT. Supplemented by reference TRBV7-9 and TRBJ1-5, the full variable domain reads DTGVSQNPRHKITKRGQNVTFRCDPISEHNRLYWYRQTLGQGPEFLTYFQNEAQLEKSRLLSDRFSAERPKGSFSTLEIQRTEQGDSAMYLCASSLLDSNQPQHFGDGTRLSIL.

The chain couples TRBV7-9 to TRBJ1-3; D is unclear. V was trimmed by 7 bases and J by 0 bases, leaving 13 bases between them. In germline, CDR1 is SEHNR, CDR2 FQNEAQ (reference sequence). The CDR3 is made up of 15 amino acids. The CDR3 DNA reads as TGTGCCAGCACCGGAGTATCCAGCTCTGGAAACACCATATATTTT. Translating it yields CASTGVSSSGNTIYF.

This clone has a handful of counts. In DNA, the CDR3 is TGTGCCAGCAGCTTGGGTTGGCAGGGTAATCAGCCCCAGCATTTT. Protein: CASSLGWQGNQPQHF. V and J are TRBV7-8 and TRBJ1-5; a possible D gene is TRBD1 (5 bases). The CDR3 has 15 residues. Germline CDR1 and CDR2: SGHVS and FQNEAQ. The V and J ends lost 3 bases and 4 bases respectively, with 13 bases between them.

The J gene is TRBJ2-2, the V gene TRBV5-1; 8 nucleotides line up with TRBD1. CDR3 length: 15 amino acids. Unmatched junction bases numbered 5, after V lost 4 bases and J lost 3 bases. The germline CDR1 and CDR2 sequences are SGHRS and YFSETQ. CDR3 coding DNA: TGCGCCAGCAGCACTGACAGGGGTGACACCGGGGAGCTGTTTTTT. It codes for CASSTDRGDTGELFF.

This clone was detected only a few times. The chain uses TRBV5-4 and TRBJ2-2; no definite D call. Trimming took 1 base from V and 1 from J, leaving 2 bases between them. CDR1 is SGHNT and CDR2 is YYREEE in the germline V gene (reference sequence). The CDR3 loop spans 13 amino acids. The CDR3 here is CASSLQNTGELFF. The CDR3 region has the DNA TGTGCCAGCAGCTTGCAGAACACCGGGGAGCTGTTTTTT.

J is TRBJ1-2 and V is TRBV6-1; TRBD1 might be the D (5 bases). V lost 5 bases and J lost 6, with 10 bases in between. Germline values: CDR1 MNHNS, CDR2 SASEGT. The CDR3 sequence is 12 residues long. This CDR3 is CASSTLGDGYTF. The DNA of the CDR3 is TGTGCCAGCAGTACCCTAGGGGATGGCTACACCTTC.

The gene calls are TRBV5-1 and TRBJ2-5; D gene unclear. Trimming left V 0 bases short and J 2 bases short, with 8 bases between. The CDR3 length is 14 residues. Per the germline V gene, CDR1 is SGHRS and CDR2 is YFSETQ. The CDR3 nucleotides are TGCGCCAGCAGCTTGGGGAACATGCAAGAGACCCAGTACTTC. Encoded protein: CASSLGNMQETQYF.

The chain employs TRBV19 and TRBJ2-1; 9 bases match TRBD1. From germline, CDR1 is LNHDA and CDR2 SQIVND (reference sequence). This CDR3 has 16 residues. V trimming: 7 bases; J trimming: 7 bases; junction bases outside the gene matches: 14. The CDR3 DNA sequence: TGTGCCAGTACCCCCCCAAGGACAGGGGATAGGAATGAGCAGTTCTTC. The encoded protein is CASTPPRTGDRNEQFF.

The chain links TRBV6-2 or TRBV6-3 to TRBJ1-6, with a tentative D call TRBD1 (6 bases). V lost 5 bases to trimming and J lost 7 bases, with 12 bases between them. The CDR3 runs 14 residues. Germline CDR1 is MNHEY and CDR2 is SVGEGT. CDR3 coding DNA: TGTGCCAGCAGTGCCGGGACAAAGAATTCACCCCTCCACTTT. Amino acid sequence: CASSAGTKNSPLHF.

The chain employs TRBV18 and TRBJ1-3; a possible D gene is TRBD1 (5 bases). Germline CDR1 is KGHSH and CDR2 is LQKENI. V was pared by 6 bases and J by 0 bases, with 12 bases between. The CDR3 covers 15 residues. The CDR3 coding sequence is TGTGCCAGCTCTCTTCAGGGCCACTCTGGAAACACCATATATTTT. Translated: CASSLQGHSGNTIYF.

The V gene is TRBV7-6, the J gene TRBJ2-3, with D possibly TRBD1 on 6 matching bases. The CDR3 extends over 12 amino acids. The germline gives CDR1 SGHVS, CDR2 FNYEAQ. The V end lost 5 bases, the J end lost 6 bases, and 9 bases lay between the germline ends. The CDR3: CASSAGVDTQYF. CDR3 bases: TGTGCCAGCAGCGCAGGGGTGGATACGCAGTATTTT.

The chain joins TRBV28 to TRBJ1-2; D uncertain. Germline V gives CDR1 MDHEN, CDR2 SYDVKM. CDR3 length: 12 residues. Trimming shortened V by 7 bases and J by 0 bases, and 6 bases separated the two germline ends. CDR3 coding DNA: TGTGCCAGCATGACCCCTAACTATGGCTACACCTTC. It encodes CASMTPNYGYTF.

This sequence joins TRBV18 and TRBJ1-2; TRBD1 matches at 8 bases. CDR3 length equals 14 residues. Germline-derived CDR1 and CDR2 are KGHSH and LQKENI. J was trimmed by 8 bases and V by 6 bases; bases with no gene match: 11. CDR3 region: CASSLNGDRNGYTF. CDR3 DNA sequence: TGTGCCAGCTCCCTAAATGGGGACAGGAACGGCTACACCTTC.

The chain employs TRBV7-9 and TRBJ1-6; D is ambiguous. The germline V gene encodes CDR1 SEHNR and CDR2 FQNEAQ (reference sequence). Trimming removed 2 bases at V and 5 bases at J, with 10 bases between. This CDR3 is built from 15 residues. CDR3: CASSLLDGHNSPLHF. The CDR3 DNA reads TGTGCCAGCAGCTTACTGGACGGACATAATTCACCCCTCCACTTT.

V and J are TRBV11-2 and TRBJ2-2; D ambiguous. Germline assignment: CDR1 SGHAT and CDR2 FQNNGV. The germline V and J ends were trimmed by 5 bases and 3 bases, with 7 bases remaining between them. The CDR3 length is 13 residues. The CDR3 spells CASSPLDTGELFF. CDR3 DNA: TGTGCCAGCAGCCCCCTGGACACCGGGGAGCTGTTTTTT.

V is TRBV11-2 and J is TRBJ2-5; 8 bases fit TRBD1. This CDR3 spans 15 amino acids. V lost 6 bases to trimming and J lost 4 bases; unmatched junction nucleotides: 10. Germline CDR1 is SGHAT and CDR2 is FQNNGV. The CDR3 nucleotides read TGTGCCAGCAGTTCTGTCAGGGGGCGTTTAGAGACCCAGTACTTC. Amino acids: CASSSVRGRLETQYF.

The chain joins TRBV12-1 to TRBJ1-1. TRBV12-1 is annotated as a pseudogene. The CDR3 is 14 residues long. In nucleotides, the CDR3 is TGTGCCAGCAGCTTCGGTCGGGGTGGCACTGAAGCTTTCTTT. It translates to CASSFGRGGTEAFF.

The rearrangement uses TRBV6-5 and TRBJ1-1; no firm D call. The CDR3 totals 11 residues. The V end was cut by 7 bases, the J end by 1 base, with 4 bases between. Per the germline V gene, CDR1 is MNHEY and CDR2 is SVGAGI. CDR3 residues: CASKGNTEAFF. CDR3 bases: TGTGCCAGCAAGGGGAACACTGAAGCTTTCTTT.

The genes are TRBV7-9 and TRBJ2-5, with 12 nucleotides matching TRBD2. With V trimmed by 1 base and J by 7 bases, 4 bases remained unmatched. The CDR3 runs to 15 residues. Germline assignment: CDR1 SEHNR and CDR2 FQNEAQ (reference sequence). CDR3 residues: CASSLEASGGATQYF. In DNA form, the CDR3 reads TGTGCCAGCAGCTTAGAGGCTAGCGGGGGGGCGACCCAGTACTTC.

V gene TRBV15 combines with J gene TRBJ2-5; TRBD2 matches at 9 bases. The germline V gene has CDR1 LNHNV and CDR2 YYDKDF (reference sequence). This CDR3 region has 17 residues. J gave up 5 bases and V 1 base, and 11 bases lay outside the gene matches. The CDR3 is CATSRGGSGGTGETQYF. The CDR3 coding sequence is TGTGCCACCAGCAGAGGTGGTAGCGGGGGTACAGGGGAGACCCAGTACTTC.

This chain connects TRBV18 to TRBJ2-7; 7 bases map to TRBD2. Germline trimming cut 3 bases from V and 4 bases from J; bases unmatched to any gene: 6. Germline V CDR1 and CDR2: KGHSH, LQKENI. The CDR3 is 14 residues long. This chain's CDR3 is CASSPASGIYEQYF. The CDR3, as DNA: TGTGCCAGCTCACCGGCTAGCGGAATATACGAGCAGTACTTC.

The chain has TRBV11-3 and TRBJ1-1, with 7 bases that match TRBD1. Germline V CDR1 and CDR2: SGHNT, YENEEA. The CDR3 is 14 residues long. With V trimmed by 3 bases and J by 4 bases, 5 bases remained unmatched. The CDR3 loop is CASSLTGKATEAFF. CDR3 nucleotide sequence: TGTGCCAGCAGCTTGACAGGGAAGGCCACTGAAGCTTTCTTT.

This clone was detected once. The chain carries TRBV7-2 and TRBJ1-2, with D maybe TRBD1 (6 bases). V lost 3 bases and J lost 5, with 16 bases in between. The CDR3 consists of 15 residues. Germline CDR1 is SGHTA and CDR2 is FQGNSA. CDR3 nucleotides: TGTGCCAGCAGCTTTGTGCCAGGGGCCCCTTATGGCTACACCTTC. Protein sequence: CASSFVPGAPYGYTF.

This clone rates as medium-sized (0.01 to 0.1%). The chain combines TRBV6-2 or TRBV6-3 with TRBJ2-2; 7 nucleotides align to TRBD2. The CDR3 spans 19 residues. After removal of 0 bases from V and 7 bases from J, the junction contained 17 bases not matched to a gene. Germline CDR1 is MNHEY and CDR2 is SVGEGT. As DNA, the CDR3 is TGTGCCAGCAGTTACTCCCTTGGGGAGGAGCGGGGCCGGTTCGGGGAGCTGTTTTTT. It codes for CASSYSLGEERGRFGELFF.

The chain couples TRBV4-3 to TRBJ1-2; TRBD1 aligns across 7 bases. Germline values: CDR1 LGHNA, CDR2 YSLEER. The CDR3 runs to 16 residues. Trimming at V came to 0 bases and at J to 5 bases, leaving 9 bases not matched to a gene. CDR3 DNA: TGCGCCAGCAGCCAAGATCTCGGGACAGCCCTTTATGGCTACACCTTC. Translating it yields CASSQDLGTALYGYTF.